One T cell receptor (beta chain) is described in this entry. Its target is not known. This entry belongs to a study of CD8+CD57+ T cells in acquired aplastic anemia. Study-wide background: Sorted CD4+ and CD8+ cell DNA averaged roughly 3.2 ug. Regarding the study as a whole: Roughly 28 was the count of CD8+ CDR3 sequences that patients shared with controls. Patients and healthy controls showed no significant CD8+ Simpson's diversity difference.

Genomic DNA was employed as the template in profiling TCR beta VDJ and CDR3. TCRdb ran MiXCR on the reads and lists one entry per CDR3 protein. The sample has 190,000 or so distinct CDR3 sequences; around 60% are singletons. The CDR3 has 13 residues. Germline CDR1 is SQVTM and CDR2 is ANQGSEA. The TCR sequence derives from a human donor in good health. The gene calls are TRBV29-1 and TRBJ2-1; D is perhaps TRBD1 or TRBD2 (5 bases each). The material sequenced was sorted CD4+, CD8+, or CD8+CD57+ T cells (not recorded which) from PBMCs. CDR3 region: CTVDGGAYNEQFF. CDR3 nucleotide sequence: TGCACCGTGGATGGGGGTGCCTACAATGAGCAGTTCTTC.